The rows below give T cell receptor beta chains drawn from one sample of a study of cytomegalovirus exposure and HLA in healthy donors. The repertoire was sequenced with immunoSEQ multiplex PCR; TCRdb's copy has only in-frame clones and lacks some. There are about 200,000 clones in the sample, with more than 0.95% held by the top ten. Sequences were obtained from PBMCs. These receptors were collected from a girl aged 2 to 9 in good health and CMV-seropositive. CDR3s include the opening cysteine and the closing phenylalanine or tryptophan. D genes are given only for firm matches.

NA TRBJ1-2 TRBV27 CASSPFGIQADGYTF TGTGCCAGCAGCCCATTCGGTATCCAGGCTGATGGCTACACCTTC
NA TRBJ2-7 TRBV5-6 CASSRDNYEQYF TGTGCCAGCAGTCGGGACAACTACGAGCAGTACTTC
NA TRBJ2-3 TRBV4-1 CASSFRLATSSGTDTQYF TGCGCCAGCAGCTTCCGACTCGCGACTAGTTCGGGCACAGATACGCAGTATTTT
NA TRBJ1-3 TRBV2 CASSIIATPGNTIYF TGTGCCAGCAGTATAATAGCTACCCCTGGGAACACCATATATTTT
TRBD1 TRBJ2-2 TRBV19 CASMARGLDPETGELFF TGTGCCAGTATGGCCAGGGGGCTAGACCCCGAGACCGGGGAGCTGTTTTTT
TRBD1 TRBJ2-3 TRBV6-4 CASSDHRRPPRDSATDTQYF TGTGCCAGCAGTGACCATCGGCGTCCACCCCGGGACAGCGCCACAGATACGCAGTATTTT
TRBD1 TRBJ1-1 TRBV4-1 CATGVQGAGTEAFF TGCGCCACCGGGGTACAGGGGGCTGGAACTGAAGCTTTCTTT
NA TRBJ2-7 TRBV7-7 CASSLGDSYEQYF TGTGCTAGCAGCTTGGGCGACTCCTACGAGCAGTACTTC
TRBD1 TRBJ2-3 TRBV5-1 CASSPDRPTDTQYF TGCGCCAGCAGCCCGGACAGGCCGACAGATACGCAGTATTTT
NA TRBJ1-1 TRBV7-8 CASFPAGGGLGTEAFF TGTGCCAGCTTTCCGGCGGGGGGGGGCCTGGGCACTGAAGCTTTCTTT
NA TRBJ2-4 TRBV7-8 CASSLYEKNIQYF TGTGCCAGCAGCTTGTACGAGAAAAACATTCAGTACTTC
TRBD1 TRBJ1-1 TRBV4-2 CASSQGLDRAKGEAFF TGTGCCAGCAGCCAAGGATTGGACAGGGCAAAAGGTGAAGCTTTCTTT
TRBD1 TRBJ1-2 TRBV2 CASSTGTGYGYTF TGTGCCAGCAGCACCGGGACAGGCTATGGCTACACCTTC
NA TRBJ2-3 TRBV6-1 CASSEGGRADTQYF TGTGCCAGCAGTGAAGGGGGCCGGGCAGATACGCAGTATTTT
NA TRBJ2-7 TRBV28 CASTGNRVYEQYF TGTGCCAGCACCGGGAACAGGGTCTACGAGCAGTACTTC
TRBD2 TRBJ2-7 TRBV13 CASSPRGEASGEQYF TGTGCCAGCAGCCCTCGGGGGGAAGCCTCCGGCGAGCAGTACTTC
TRBD1 TRBJ2-7 TRBV27 CASSLSAQGLSYEQYF TGTGCCAGCAGTTTATCCGCACAGGGGCTCTCCTACGAGCAGTACTTC
TRBD2 TRBJ2-2 TRBV5-1 CASSFSGSRTGELFF TGCGCCAGCAGCTTTAGCGGGAGTCGTACCGGGGAGCTGTTTTTT
NA TRBJ2-1 TRBV5-1 CASSLEDINEQFF TGCGCCAGCAGCTTGGAAGACATCAATGAGCAGTTCTTC
NA TRBJ1-3 TRBV19 CASSTTTARLSGNTIYF TGTGCCAGTAGCACGACGACAGCCCGTCTCTCTGGAAACACCATATATTTT
NA TRBJ1-1 TRBV11-3 CASSFRGQTEAFF TGTGCCAGCAGCTTTAGGGGCCAAACTGAAGCTTTCTTT
TRBD1 TRBJ2-7 TRBV5-1 CASSWTQGVYSYEQYF TGCGCCAGCAGCTGGACCCAGGGGGTATACTCCTACGAGCAGTACTTC
NA TRBJ1-4 TRBV6-1 CASGGVLEKLFF TGTGCCAGCGGAGGGGTTCTAGAAAAACTGTTTTTT
NA TRBJ2-7 TRBV6-1 CASRGVPHLNYEQYF TGTGCCAGCAGAGGAGTCCCGCACTTAAACTACGAGCAGTACTTC
TRBD1 TRBJ1-2 TRBV28 CASSLWTGNGYTF TGTGCCAGCAGTTTATGGACAGGGAATGGCTACACCTTC
NA TRBJ1-1 TRBV28 CASSPPAGPNVDGNTEAFF TGTGCCAGCAGTCCCCCCGCAGGCCCAAATGTAGATGGGAACACTGAAGCTTTCTTT
NA TRBJ2-1 TRBV4-1 CASSQLPVHEQFF TGCGCCAGCAGCCAACTCCCAGTCCATGAGCAGTTCTTC
NA TRBJ2-3 TRBV5-1 CASSLMTIGVQKDTQYF TGCGCCAGCAGCCTGATGACAATCGGGGTTCAGAAAGATACGCAGTATTTT
NA TRBJ2-2 TRBV2 CASSEALRRGGELFF TGTGCCAGCAGTGAAGCGCTTCGGCGAGGGGGGGAGCTGTTTTTT
NA TRBJ2-7 TRBV7-2 CASSLTIYEQYF TGTGCCAGCAGCTTAACTATCTACGAGCAGTACTTC
NA TRBJ1-2 TRBV28 CASEQQGNYGYTF TGTGCCAGCGAACAACAGGGTAACTATGGCTACACCTTC
TRBD2 TRBJ2-1 TRBV7-6 CASSLAKREVPNNEQFF TGTGCCAGCAGCTTAGCAAAGCGGGAGGTCCCCAACAATGAGCAGTTCTTC
TRBD2 TRBJ2-3 TRBV5-1 CASSLGTSGGDTQYF TGCGCCAGCAGCTTGGGCACTAGCGGAGGGGATACGCAGTATTTT
TRBD1 TRBJ1-1 TRBV7-6 CASSYPPPLTGGIGTNTEAFF TGTGCCAGCAGCTACCCTCCACCGTTGACAGGGGGCATTGGTACGAACACTGAAGCTTTCTTT
NA TRBJ2-3 TRBV28 CASSPSRLASDTQYF TGTGCCAGCAGTCCCTCACGGCTAGCCTCGGATACGCAGTATTTT
TRBD2 TRBJ2-3 TRBV5-1 CASSLGLAGEGTDTQYF TGCGCCAGCAGCTTGGGTCTAGCGGGAGAAGGTACAGATACGCAGTATTTT
NA TRBJ2-3 TRBV5-1 CASSRLLAVGDTQYF TGCGCCAGCAGCCGGTTACTAGCAGTAGGAGATACGCAGTATTTT
NA TRBJ1-5 TRBV19 CASTVEGYSNQPQHF TGTGCCAGTACCGTGGAGGGGTATAGCAATCAGCCCCAGCATTTT
TRBD1 TRBJ2-3 TRBV6-1 CASKPRGNGDTQYF TGTGCCAGCAAACCCAGGGGGAACGGGGATACGCAGTATTTT
NA TRBJ1-1 TRBV4-1 CASSQMNRVGTEAFF TGCGCCAGCAGCCAAATGAACAGGGTGGGAACTGAAGCTTTCTTT
NA TRBJ1-1 TRBV5-1 CASSLIYLKTGNTEAFF TGCGCCAGCAGCTTGATTTACTTAAAGACAGGAAACACTGAAGCTTTCTTT
TRBD2 TRBJ2-2 TRBV2 CASMGSSGVTGELFF TGTGCCAGCATGGGGTCTAGCGGGGTCACCGGGGAGCTGTTTTTT
TRBD1 TRBJ1-2 TRBV28 CASRRQGEGSHGYTF TGTGCCAGCAGGCGACAGGGGGAGGGAAGTCATGGCTACACCTTC
TRBD2 TRBJ2-7 TRBV7-2 CASSPSGLAGESEQYF TGTGCCAGCAGCCCTTCGGGACTAGCGGGAGAGTCCGAGCAGTACTTC
TRBD1 TRBJ2-1 TRBV28 CASWTGDHEQFF TGTGCCAGCTGGACAGGGGACCATGAGCAGTTCTTC
NA TRBJ2-1 TRBV11-2 CASRTPYYNEQFF TGTGCCAGCCGGACTCCTTACTACAATGAGCAGTTCTTC
NA TRBJ1-3 TRBV6-5 CASSHRVVPGNTIYF TGTGCCAGCAGCCACAGGGTCGTCCCTGGAAACACCATATATTTT
TRBD2 TRBJ2-7 TRBV28 CASSRAGGRGLEQYF TGTGCCAGCAGTAGAGCGGGAGGGAGGGGTCTCGAGCAGTACTTC
NA TRBJ1-1 TRBV6-6 CASSTDSTGEAFF TGTGCCAGCAGTACTGACAGTACGGGTGAAGCTTTCTTT
NA TRBJ1-1 TRBV7-9 CASSSRDMNTEAFF TGTGCCAGCAGCTCGAGGGACATGAACACTGAAGCTTTCTTT
NA TRBJ2-1 TRBV2 CGERATYNEQFF TGTGGTGAGCGGGCGACCTACAATGAGCAGTTCTTC
NA TRBJ1-1 TRBV14 CASSQTPTEAFF TGTGCCAGCAGCCAAACACCAACTGAAGCTTTCTTT
TRBD2 TRBJ2-2 TRBV10-2 CASSEREGVGPGELFF TGCGCCAGCAGTGAGCGGGAGGGCGTGGGACCCGGGGAGCTGTTTTTT
TRBD1 TRBJ2-1 TRBV11-3 CASSLRQGSYNEQFF TGTGCCAGCAGCTTAAGACAGGGCTCCTACAATGAGCAGTTCTTC